This T cell receptor beta chain was documented in a study of cytomegalovirus exposure and HLA in healthy donors. Only in-frame clones appear in the TCRdb table, and some are missing; sequencing was by immunoSEQ multiplex PCR. The sample holds roughly 130,000 clones, just under 90% seen once. Study-level results: There were about 160 TCR beta chains listed as cytomegalovirus-associated.

This clone has ten or more counts. Its antigen is currently unknown. The identical CDR3 is also encoded by other nucleotide sequences in the sample. Trimming removed 3 bases from V and 5 bases from J; junction bases left unmatched: 1. Germline V gives CDR1 SEHNR, CDR2 FQNEAQ (reference sequence). This CDR3 is 12 amino acids long. Sample: PBMCs. This rearrangement joins TRBV7-9 to TRBJ2-7, with TRBD1 identical over 7 bases. The sequence was obtained from a man younger than 45 in good health and CMV-seronegative. CDR3 residues: CASSLTGNEQYF. The CDR3 DNA reads as TGTGCCAGCAGCTTGACAGGGAACGAGCAGTACTTC. The full variable domain, completed using reference TRBV7-9 and TRBJ2-7, is DTGVSQNPRHKITKRGQNVTFRCDPISEHNRLYWYRQTLGQGPEFLTYFQNEAQLEKSRLLSDRFSAERPKGSFSTLEIQRTEQGDSAMYLCASSLTGNEQYFGPGTRLTVT.